The 21 T cell receptor beta chains below come from one sample, sequenced in a study of T cell responses to AZD1222 COVID-19 vaccine. Data came from immunoSEQ multiplex PCR; TCRdb stores just in-frame clones and leaves some out. The repertoire holds some 170,000 clones, with approximately 88% as singletons. The source was peripheral blood, collected on day 0 of AZD1222 vaccination. Source of these receptors: an adult in good health.

The chain carries TRBV5-3 and TRBJ1-4, with no clear D. TRBV5-3 qualifies as an ORF whose function is uncertain. The V end lost 4 bases, the J end lost 8 bases, and 15 bases lay between the germline ends. The CDR3 consists of 14 residues. CDR3 residues: CARSPLARREKLFF. CDR3 bases: TGTGCCAGAAGCCCGTTGGCAAGGAGGGAAAAACTGTTTTTT.

This chain links TRBV19 with TRBJ2-3, with D possibly called TRBD1 or TRBD2 (5 bases each). CDR1 is LNHDA and CDR2 is SQIVND in the germline V gene (reference sequence). The CDR3 runs 13 residues. The V end lost 4 bases, the J end lost 6 bases, and 11 bases lay between the germline ends. DNA for the CDR3: TGTGCCAGTAGTAGGCCTGGGACCGATACGCAGTATTTT. The encoded protein is CASSRPGTDTQYF.

The V and J genes are TRBV28 and TRBJ1-4; 8 bases line up with TRBD1. Germline CDR1 reads MDHEN; CDR2 reads SYDVKM. The CDR3 totals 15 residues. V shed 5 bases and J 2 bases; nucleotides not matched to a gene: 4. CDR3 sequence: CASSEWTGTNEKLFF. CDR3 sequence (DNA): TGTGCCAGCAGTGAATGGACAGGGACTAATGAAAAACTGTTTTTT.

This sequence joins TRBV30 and TRBJ1-3; D might be TRBD1 (5 bases). The CDR3 spans 15 residues. Trimming stripped 1 base from V and 0 bases from J, with 10 bases between. Germline V gene lookup returns CDR1 GTSNPN and CDR2 SVGIG (reference sequence). CDR3 DNA: TGTGCCTGGAGTGACGACAGCTACTCTGGAAACACCATATATTTT. It encodes CAWSDDSYSGNTIYF.

The chain couples TRBV10-1 to TRBJ1-5; 7 bases match TRBD1. The junction had 2 bases not matched to a gene; V was cut back by 4 bases and J by 5 bases. CDR3 length: 13 residues. Looked up from germline, CDR1 is WNHNN and CDR2 is SYGVQD (reference sequence). The CDR3 loop is CASSATGDQPQHF. For the CDR3, the DNA is TGCGCCAGCAGTGCAACAGGGGATCAGCCCCAGCATTTT.

V gene TRBV30 combines with J gene TRBJ1-3; D is uncertain. Trimming removed 2 bases at V and 0 bases at J, with 11 bases between. Germline loops: CDR1 GTSNPN, CDR2 SVGIG (reference sequence). The CDR3 spans 15 residues. Written as DNA, the CDR3 is TGTGCCTGGAGTCTGACGCAGAGCTCTGGAAACACCATATATTTT. Translated: CAWSLTQSSGNTIYF.

This clone was found once. The chain combines TRBV5-4 with TRBJ1-5; D not certain. This CDR3 is built from 14 residues. Per the germline V gene, CDR1 is SGHNT and CDR2 is YYREEE (reference sequence). V was trimmed by 0 bases and J by 3 bases, leaving 7 bases between them. The CDR3 bases are TGTGCCAGCAGCTTGGCGGGTTCCAATCAGCCCCAGCATTTT. Translating gives CASSLAGSNQPQHF.

The V call is TRBV7-2, the J call TRBJ2-7; 12 positions match TRBD2. The V gene's germline CDR1 is SGHTA and CDR2 FQGNSA. The CDR3 sequence is 16 residues long. V trimming: 6 bases; J trimming: 3 bases; junction bases outside the gene matches: 9. The CDR3: CASSQTSGRTFYEQYF. CDR3 nucleotides: TGTGCCAGCAGTCAAACTAGCGGGAGGACCTTCTACGAGCAGTACTTC.

The chain recombines TRBV5-6 with TRBJ2-3; tentatively, D is TRBD2 (6 bases). With 0 bases removed from V and 4 bases from J, the gap between germline ends came to 6 bases. The CDR3 runs to 13 residues. Germline assignment: CDR1 SGHDT and CDR2 YYEEEE. In DNA, the CDR3 is TGTGCCAGCAGCTTGGGGGGGGCAGATACGCAGTATTTT. Its translation is CASSLGGADTQYF. Using reference TRBV5-6 and TRBJ2-3 for the parts outside the CDR3, the full variable domain is DAGVTQSPTHLIKTRGQQVTLRCSPKSGHDTVSWYQQALGQGPQFIFQYYEEEERQRGNFPDRFSGHQFPNYSSELNVNALLLGDSALYLCASSLGGADTQYFGPGTRLTVL.

This clone has only one observation. The chain joins TRBV6-5 to TRBJ2-1; 12 positions agree with TRBD2. The CDR3 loop spans 15 amino acids. Trimming took 6 bases from V and 5 from J; bases not matched to a gene: 5. From germline, CDR1 is MNHEY and CDR2 SVGAGI. The CDR3 DNA sequence: TGTGCCAGCAGACCCCTAGCGGGGGGGGACAATGAGCAGTTCTTC. This encodes CASRPLAGGDNEQFF.

The J gene is TRBJ2-1, the V gene TRBV28, with D tentatively TRBD2 (5 bases). CDR1 is MDHEN, CDR2 SYDVKM, per germline. The CDR3 has 13 residues. V was cut by 6 bases and J by 4 bases, with 10 bases left in between. The CDR3 DNA reads TGTGCCAGCAGGGGAGCGGCTTACAATGAGCAGTTCTTC. The encoded protein is CASRGAAYNEQFF.

CDR3 coding DNA: TGTGCCAGCAGGAGGACAGGGGGCGAGACTGAAGCTTTCTTT. Translating it yields CASRRTGGETEAFF. The V gene is TRBV13, the J gene TRBJ1-1; 11 bases agree with TRBD1. The CDR3 has 14 residues. Germline trimming cut 6 bases from V and 5 bases from J; bases unmatched to any gene: 5. The germline V gene has CDR1 PRHDT and CDR2 FYEKMQ (reference sequence).

The rearrangement links TRBV27 to TRBJ1-2, with 8 bases that match TRBD1. V dropped 1 base and J dropped 6; count of bases not matched to a gene: 4. CDR1 and CDR2 (germline): MNHEY, SMNVEV (reference sequence). This CDR3 region has 14 residues. CDR3 amino acids: CASSLLARGHGYTF. The CDR3 region has the DNA TGTGCCAGCAGTTTATTGGCCAGGGGGCATGGCTACACCTTC.

This clone was observed a single time. CDR3 loop: CASSLAGSPLHF. For the CDR3, the DNA is TGTGCCAGCAGTTTAGCGGGCTCACCCCTCCACTTT. The chain is built from TRBV27 and TRBJ1-6, with no clear D. Germline V CDR1 and CDR2: MNHEY, SMNVEV (reference sequence). The CDR3 runs 12 residues. Between the trimmed V and J ends, which lost 2 bases and 10 bases, there was a span of 6 bases.

The chain employs TRBV7-2 and TRBJ1-6, with 7 bases aligning to TRBD1. J was trimmed by 11 bases and V by 1 base; bases with no gene match: 5. Germline V CDR1 and CDR2: SGHTA, FQGNSA. CDR3 length equals 14 residues. The CDR3 bases are TGTGCCAGCAGCTTAGGGGGACAGACGCCACCCCTCCACTTT. It translates to CASSLGGQTPPLHF. Filled out from reference TRBV7-2 and TRBJ1-6, the complete variable domain reads GAGVSQSPSNKVTEKGKDVELRCDPISGHTALYWYRQSLGQGLEFLIYFQGNSAPDKSGLPSDRFSAERTGGSVSTLTIQRTQQEDSAVYLCASSLGGQTPPLHFGNGTRLTVT.

The V gene is TRBV20-1, the J gene TRBJ1-5, with no clear D. Germline CDR1 and CDR2: DFQATT and SNEGSKA (reference sequence). The V and J ends lost 3 bases and 7 bases respectively, with 7 bases between them. The length of the CDR3 is 11 residues. Here the CDR3 DNA reads TGCAGTGCTAGGAGTGGGCAGCCCCAGCATTTT. This codes for CSARSGQPQHF.

This clone turned up a few times. The rearrangement joins TRBV5-1 to TRBJ1-1; no reliable D call. Trimming cost V 0 bases and J 1 base, with 10 bases left between them. The CDR3 runs to 15 residues. Per germline, CDR1 SGHRS and CDR2 YFSETQ. Here the CDR3 DNA reads TGCGCCAGCAGCTTGGGATTTCGTGGGAACACTGAAGCTTTCTTT. Its protein product is CASSLGFRGNTEAFF.

The rearrangement joins TRBV15 to TRBJ2-1, with TRBD1 matching 7 bases. The CDR3 is 16 amino acids. Germline trimming cut 5 bases from V and 7 bases from J; bases unmatched to any gene: 14. Germline V gene data show CDR1 as LNHNV and CDR2 as YYDKDF (reference sequence). In DNA form, the CDR3 reads TGTGCCACCAGCGTCGAACAGGGGAATAAGGCAAATGAGCAGTTCTTC. As protein: CATSVEQGNKANEQFF.

CDR3 DNA: TGTGCCAGCAGCGTAGAACTAAAGCTAGCCTACAATGAGCAGTTCTTC. It is translated as CASSVELKLAYNEQFF. The J gene is TRBJ2-1, the V gene TRBV9; D gene uncertain. The V gene's germline CDR1 is SGDLS and CDR2 YYNGEE. This CDR3 has 16 amino acids. V was pared by 0 bases and J by 2 bases, with 12 bases between.

The chain has TRBV28 and TRBJ2-1; TRBD1 agrees at 8 bases. After removal of 4 bases from V and 6 bases from J, the junction contained 5 bases not matched to a gene. This CDR3 region has 14 residues. The V gene's germline CDR1 is MDHEN and CDR2 SYDVKM. The CDR3 DNA follows: TGTGCCAGCAGTTGGGACAGGTTCTTCAATGAGCAGTTCTTC. Translated: CASSWDRFFNEQFF.

The chain links TRBV7-9 to TRBJ1-1; D call uncertain. The V gene lost 2 bases and the J gene lost 1 base, with 11 bases spanning the gap. Germline V gene lookup returns CDR1 SEHNR and CDR2 FQNEAQ (reference sequence). The CDR3 consists of 15 residues. CDR3 residues: CASSLSLPENTEAFF. For the CDR3, the DNA is TGTGCCAGCAGCTTAAGCCTCCCAGAGAACACTGAAGCTTTCTTT.